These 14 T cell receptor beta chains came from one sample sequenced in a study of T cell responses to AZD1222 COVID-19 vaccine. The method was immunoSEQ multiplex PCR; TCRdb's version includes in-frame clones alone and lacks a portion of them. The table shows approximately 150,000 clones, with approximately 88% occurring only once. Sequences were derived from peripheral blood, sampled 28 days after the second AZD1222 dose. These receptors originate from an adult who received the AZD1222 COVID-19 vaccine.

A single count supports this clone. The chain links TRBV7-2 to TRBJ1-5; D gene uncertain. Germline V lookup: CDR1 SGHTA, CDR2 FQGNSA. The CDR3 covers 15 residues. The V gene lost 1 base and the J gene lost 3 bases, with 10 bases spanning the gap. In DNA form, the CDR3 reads TGTGCCAGCAGCTTAGACAGATCCTTCAATCAGCCCCAGCATTTT. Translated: CASSLDRSFNQPQHF.

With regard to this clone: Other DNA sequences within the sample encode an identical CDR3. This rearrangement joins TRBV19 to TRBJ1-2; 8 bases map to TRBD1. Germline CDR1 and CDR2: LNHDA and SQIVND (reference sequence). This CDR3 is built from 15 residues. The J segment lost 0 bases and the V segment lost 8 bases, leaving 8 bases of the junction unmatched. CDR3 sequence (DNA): TGTGCCAGTTCCCTGGGGACAGGAGCTAACTATGGCTACACCTTC. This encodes CASSLGTGANYGYTF. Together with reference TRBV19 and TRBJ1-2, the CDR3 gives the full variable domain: DGGITQSPKYLFRKEGQNVTLSCEQNLNHDAMYWYRQDPGQGLRLIYYSQIVNDFQKGDIAEGYSVSREKKESFPLTVTSAQKNPTAFYLCASSLGTGANYGYTFGSGTRLTVV.

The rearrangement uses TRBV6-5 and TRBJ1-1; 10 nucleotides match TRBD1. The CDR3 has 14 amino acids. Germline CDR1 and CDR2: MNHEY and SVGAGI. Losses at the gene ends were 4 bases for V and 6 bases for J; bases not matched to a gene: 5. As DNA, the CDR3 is TGTGCCAGCAGTTTAGCCGGGACAGGGGCTGAAGCTTTCTTT. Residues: CASSLAGTGAEAFF.

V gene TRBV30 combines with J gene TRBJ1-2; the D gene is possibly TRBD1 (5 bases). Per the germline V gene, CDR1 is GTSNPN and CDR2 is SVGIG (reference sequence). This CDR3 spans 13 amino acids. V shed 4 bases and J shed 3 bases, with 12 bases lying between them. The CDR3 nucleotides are TGTGCCTGGAACCGGGGGACGGACTATGGCTACACCTTC. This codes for CAWNRGTDYGYTF.

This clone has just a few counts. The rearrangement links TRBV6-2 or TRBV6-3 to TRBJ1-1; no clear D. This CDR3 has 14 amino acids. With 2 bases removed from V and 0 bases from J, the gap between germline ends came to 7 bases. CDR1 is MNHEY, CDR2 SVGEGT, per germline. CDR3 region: CASSYQVMNTEAFF. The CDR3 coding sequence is TGTGCCAGCAGTTACCAGGTGATGAACACTGAAGCTTTCTTT.

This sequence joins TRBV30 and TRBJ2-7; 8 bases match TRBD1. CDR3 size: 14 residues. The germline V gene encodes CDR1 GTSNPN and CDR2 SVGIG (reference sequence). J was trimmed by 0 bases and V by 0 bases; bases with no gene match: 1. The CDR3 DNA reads TGTGCCTGGAGTGTGGGGACAGGCTCCTACGAGCAGTACTTC. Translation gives CAWSVGTGSYEQYF. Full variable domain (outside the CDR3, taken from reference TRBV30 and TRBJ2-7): SQTIHQWPATLVQPVGSPLSLECTVEGTSNPNLYWYRQAAGRGLQLLFYSVGIGQISSEVPQNLSASRPQDRQFILSSKKLLLSDSGFYLCAWSVGTGSYEQYFGPGTRLTVT.

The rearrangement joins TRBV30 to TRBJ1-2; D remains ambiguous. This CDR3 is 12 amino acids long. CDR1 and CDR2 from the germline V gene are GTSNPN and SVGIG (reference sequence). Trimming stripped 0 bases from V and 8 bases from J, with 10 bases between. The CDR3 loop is CAWSVRSGGYTF. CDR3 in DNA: TGTGCCTGGAGTGTACGATCTGGCGGCTACACCTTC.

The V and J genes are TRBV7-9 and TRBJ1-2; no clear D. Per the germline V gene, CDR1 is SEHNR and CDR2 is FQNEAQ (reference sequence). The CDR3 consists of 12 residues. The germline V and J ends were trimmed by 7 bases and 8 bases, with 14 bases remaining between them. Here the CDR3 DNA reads TGTGCCAGCAATCCCCCCTCTTGGGGCTACACCTTC. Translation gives CASNPPSWGYTF.

The CDR3 bases are TGTGCCAGCAGCCTCACTTCTCCCCCCTATGGCTACACCTTC. Translation: CASSLTSPPYGYTF. The chain joins TRBV27 to TRBJ1-2; no clear D. CDR1 and CDR2 from the germline V gene are MNHEY and SMNVEV (reference sequence). Trimming cost V 6 bases and J 4 bases, with 15 bases left between them. The CDR3 covers 14 residues.

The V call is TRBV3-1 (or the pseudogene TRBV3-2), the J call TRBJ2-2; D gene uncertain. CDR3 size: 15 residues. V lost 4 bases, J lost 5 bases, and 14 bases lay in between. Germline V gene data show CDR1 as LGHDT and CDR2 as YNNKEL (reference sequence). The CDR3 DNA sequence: TGTGCCAGCAGCCGAACAGAGGCTGGGACCGGGGAGCTGTTTTTT. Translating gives CASSRTEAGTGELFF.

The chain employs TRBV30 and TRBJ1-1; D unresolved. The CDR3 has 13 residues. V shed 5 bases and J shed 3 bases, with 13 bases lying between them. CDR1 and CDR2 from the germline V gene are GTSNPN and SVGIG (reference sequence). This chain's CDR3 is CAWSGMSDTEAFF. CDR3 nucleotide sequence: TGTGCCTGGTCGGGTATGTCAGACACTGAAGCTTTCTTT.

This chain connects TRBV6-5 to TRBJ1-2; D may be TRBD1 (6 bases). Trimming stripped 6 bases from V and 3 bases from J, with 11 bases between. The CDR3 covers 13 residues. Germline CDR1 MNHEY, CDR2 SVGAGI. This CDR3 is CASSSDSYYGYTF. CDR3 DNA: TGTGCCAGCAGCTCGGACAGCTACTATGGCTACACCTTC.

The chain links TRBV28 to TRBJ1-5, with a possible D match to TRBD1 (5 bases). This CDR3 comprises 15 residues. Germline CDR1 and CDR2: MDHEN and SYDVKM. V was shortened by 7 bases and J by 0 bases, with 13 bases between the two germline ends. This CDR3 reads CASNPGGFSNQPQHF. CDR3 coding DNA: TGTGCCAGCAACCCCGGGGGGTTTAGCAATCAGCCCCAGCATTTT.

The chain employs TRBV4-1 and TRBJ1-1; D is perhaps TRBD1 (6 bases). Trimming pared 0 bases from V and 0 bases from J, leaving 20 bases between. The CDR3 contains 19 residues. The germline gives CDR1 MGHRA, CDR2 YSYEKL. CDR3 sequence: CASSQEPGNRVGLNTEAFF. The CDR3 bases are TGCGCCAGCAGCCAAGAGCCCGGGAACAGGGTCGGGTTGAACACTGAAGCTTTCTTT.